A single sample gave rise to the 18 T cell receptor beta chains below, sequenced in a study of CD8+ T cells in alopecia areata. RNA extraction was followed by reverse transcription into cDNA, which acted as the sequencing template. Generated by immunoSEQ multiplex PCR, the TCRdb table keeps only in-frame clones and is missing some. The profile shows under 150,000 clones, less than 60% of them singletons. As to treatment: oral pan-JAK inhibitor, 5-10 mg twice daily. Sequencing was performed on CD4+ T cells sorted from blood, taken at week 24, from a patient treated with tofacitinib. These receptors originate from a human donor with alopecia areata.

The CDR3 sequence: CSVERGGGGRQGETQYF. CDR3 coding DNA: TGCAGCGTTGAACGGGGCGGGGGAGGCAGACAAGGAGAGACCCAGTACTTC. The chain employs TRBV29-1 and TRBJ2-5, with TRBD2 identical over 7 bases. After removal of 2 bases from V and 4 bases from J, the junction contained 16 bases not matched to a gene. Germline values: CDR1 SQVTM, CDR2 ANQGSEA. The length of the CDR3 is 17 residues. The whole variable domain, remainder taken from reference TRBV29-1 and TRBJ2-5, is SAVISQKPSRDICQRGTSLTIQCQVDSQVTMMFWYRQQPGQSLTLIATANQGSEATYESGFVIDKFPISRPNLTFSTLTVSNMSPEDSSIYLCSVERGGGGRQGETQYFGPGTRLLVL.

A few counts support this clone. The genes are TRBV5-1 and TRBJ2-7; either TRBD1 or TRBD2 may fit D (5 bases each). Trimming took 0 bases from V and 5 from J, leaving 21 bases between them. The CDR3 is 17 residues long. Germline CDR1 SGHRS, CDR2 YFSETQ. The CDR3 nucleotides read TGCGCCAGCAGCTTGGGGACGCAGAGGGGTACGTACCACGAGCAGTACTTC. Protein sequence: CASSLGTQRGTYHEQYF.

The J gene is TRBJ1-6, the V gene TRBV7-9; no firm D call. This CDR3 is built from 13 residues. V lost 1 base to trimming and J lost 11 bases, with 9 bases between them. Germline V gene lookup returns CDR1 SEHNR and CDR2 FQNEAQ (reference sequence). The CDR3 DNA follows: TGTGCCAGCAGCTTAGAGGAGAAAACACCCCTCCACTTT. This gives the protein CASSLEEKTPLHF.

This clone was seen more than once but under ten times. V is TRBV4-2 and J is TRBJ2-3; D tentatively fits TRBD1 or TRBD2 (5 bases each). Trimming cost V 6 bases and J 2 bases, with 6 bases left between them. The CDR3 totals 12 residues. CDR1 is LGHNA, CDR2 YNFKEQ, per germline. CDR3 bases: TGTGCCAGCAGGGGGGACACAGATACGCAGTATTTT. Protein: CASRGDTDTQYF.

Regarding this clone: The same CDR3 arises from other DNA sequences in this sample as well. The J gene is TRBJ2-5, the V gene TRBV2, with D unresolved. The CDR3 spans 12 residues. Germline-derived CDR1 and CDR2 are SNHLY and FYNNEI. V was clipped by 7 bases and J by 0 bases, with 6 bases between them. CDR3 nucleotide sequence: TGTGCCAGCACGTTGAACCAAGAGACCCAGTACTTC. Its protein product is CASTLNQETQYF.

The V gene is TRBV27, the J gene TRBJ1-2; 11 positions agree with TRBD1. CDR1 and CDR2 from the germline V gene are MNHEY and SMNVEV (reference sequence). Trimming at V came to 5 bases and at J to 5 bases, leaving 7 bases not matched to a gene. The CDR3 runs 15 residues. CDR3 residues: CASSPGTGGGYGYTF. The CDR3 DNA follows: TGTGCCAGCAGTCCCGGGACAGGGGGTGGGTATGGCTACACCTTC.

V and J are TRBV30 and TRBJ2-7, with D possibly TRBD1 on 6 matching bases. CDR1 is GTSNPN and CDR2 is SVGIG in the germline V gene (reference sequence). The CDR3 runs 13 residues. V was cut by 2 bases and J by 2 bases, with 10 bases left in between. This CDR3 reads CAWSPGATYEQYF. CDR3 coding DNA: TGTGCCTGGAGTCCAGGGGCTACCTACGAGCAGTACTTC.

This clone was observed a handful of times. The V call is TRBV29-1, the J call TRBJ1-2; the D gene is possibly TRBD1 (5 bases). Germline lookup yields CDR1 SQVTM and CDR2 ANQGSEA. The V end was cut by 2 bases, the J end by 8 bases, with 15 bases between. There are 13 residues in the CDR3. The CDR3 loop is CSVERTGTGGYTF. DNA for the CDR3: TGCAGCGTTGAACGAACAGGCACGGGCGGCTACACCTTC.

The chain's CDR3 is CAWSGGLTTGELFF. For the CDR3, the DNA is TGTGCCTGGAGTGGGGGGCTGACCACCGGGGAGCTGTTTTTT. The chain combines TRBV30 with TRBJ2-2; a weak D match, TRBD1 (6 bases). Germline CDR1 and CDR2: GTSNPN and SVGIG (reference sequence). This CDR3 is 14 amino acids long. Trimming removed 1 base at V and 4 bases at J, with 10 bases between.

J is TRBJ2-1 and V is TRBV11-3; no firm D call. Germline V gene data show CDR1 as SGHNT and CDR2 as YENEEA. V was pared by 0 bases and J by 2 bases, with 8 bases between. The CDR3 length is 15 residues. CDR3 DNA sequence: TGTGCCAGCAGCTTAGATGGCGGAGCCTACAATGAGCAGTTCTTC. This translates into CASSLDGGAYNEQFF.

The chain is built from TRBV29-1 and TRBJ2-3; the D gene is possibly TRBD2 (5 bases). CDR3 length: 14 amino acids. V shed 1 base and J shed 5 bases, with 13 bases lying between them. Germline V gives CDR1 SQVTM, CDR2 ANQGSEA. CDR3 nucleotides: TGCAGCGTTGAAGGTCGGCTAGCTGGAGATACGCAGTATTTT. It is translated as CSVEGRLAGDTQYF.

This clone was seen a handful of times. The V and J genes are TRBV10-3 and TRBJ2-2; 12 bases map to TRBD2. This CDR3 region has 17 residues. Per the germline V gene, CDR1 is ENHRY and CDR2 is SYGVKD. V dropped 5 bases and J dropped 0; count of bases not matched to a gene: 4. The CDR3: CAISLTSGGTNTGELFF. Written as DNA, the CDR3 is TGTGCCATCAGTCTGACTAGCGGGGGAACGAACACCGGGGAGCTGTTTTTT.

This sequence joins TRBV29-1 and TRBJ1-1, with no clear D. This CDR3 is 13 amino acids long. Trimming cost V 0 bases and J 6 bases, with 11 bases left between them. From germline, CDR1 is SQVTM and CDR2 ANQGSEA. Written as DNA, the CDR3 is TGCAGCGTTGAAGATTCACGTTTTTCTGAAGCTTTCTTT. Translated, it gives CSVEDSRFSEAFF.

As to this clone: Additional DNA sequences in this sample encode the identical CDR3. The V call is TRBV27, the J call TRBJ1-1; D is unresolved. The germline V and J ends were trimmed by 0 bases and 1 base, with 3 bases remaining between them. The germline V gene has CDR1 MNHEY and CDR2 SMNVEV (reference sequence). The CDR3 length is 13 residues. Written as DNA, the CDR3 is TGTGCCAGCAGTTTATCGAGGAACACTGAAGCTTTCTTT. It is translated as CASSLSRNTEAFF.

The chain recombines TRBV9 with TRBJ2-5, with 11 positions matching TRBD1. Germline-derived CDR1 and CDR2 are SGDLS and YYNGEE. There are 14 residues in the CDR3. The V gene end was trimmed by 4 bases and the J gene end by 7 bases; junction bases not matched to a gene: 6. CDR3 amino acids: CASSQWTGGLTQYF. CDR3 sequence (DNA): TGTGCCAGCAGCCAATGGACAGGGGGCCTGACCCAGTACTTC.

The J gene is TRBJ1-4, the V gene TRBV7-8; 9 bases match TRBD1. The trim removed 5 bases at V and 0 bases at J, leaving 4 bases unmatched. The CDR3 is made up of 16 amino acids. Germline CDR1 and CDR2: SGHVS and FQNEAQ. The CDR3 nucleotides read TGTGCCAGCAGCCCTTGGACAGGGGCAACTAATGAAAAACTGTTTTTT. Residues: CASSPWTGATNEKLFF.

V usage is TRBV29-1 and J usage is TRBJ1-1; D remains ambiguous. Trimming cost V 0 bases and J 0 bases, with 8 bases left between them. The CDR3 runs to 14 residues. Germline values: CDR1 SQVTM, CDR2 ANQGSEA. The CDR3 DNA reads TGCAGCGTTGAAGATATGGAGCTGAACACTGAAGCTTTCTTT. Translation: CSVEDMELNTEAFF.

The V gene is TRBV4-2, the J gene TRBJ2-4, with D hard to call. CDR1 LGHNA and CDR2 YNFKEQ come from the germline V gene. Trimming stripped 0 bases from V and 0 bases from J, with 6 bases between. CDR3 size: 15 residues. This chain's CDR3 is CASSQDLIAKNIQYF. Here the CDR3 DNA reads TGTGCCAGCAGCCAAGATTTGATAGCCAAAAACATTCAGTACTTC.